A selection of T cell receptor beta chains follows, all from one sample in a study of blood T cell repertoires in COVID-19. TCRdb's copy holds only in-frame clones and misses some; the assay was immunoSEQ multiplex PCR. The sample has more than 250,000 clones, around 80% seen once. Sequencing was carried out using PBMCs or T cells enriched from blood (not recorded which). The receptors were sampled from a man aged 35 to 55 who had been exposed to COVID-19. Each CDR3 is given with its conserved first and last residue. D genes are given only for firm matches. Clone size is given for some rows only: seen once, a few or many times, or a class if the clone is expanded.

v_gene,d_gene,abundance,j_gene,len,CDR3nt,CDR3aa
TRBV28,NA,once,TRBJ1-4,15,TGTGCCAGCAGCCCTGGGGGGGGGTTCAATGAAAAACTGTTTTTT,CASSPGGGFNEKLFF
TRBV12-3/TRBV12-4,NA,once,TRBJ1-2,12,TGTGCCAGCAGCCGGGGGGGCTATGGCTACACCTTC,CASSRGGYGYTF
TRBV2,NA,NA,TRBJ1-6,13,TGTGCCAGCAGTGGGGAGATCAATTCACCCCTCCACTTT,CASSGEINSPLHF
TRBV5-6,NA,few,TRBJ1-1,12,TGTGCCAGCAGCTACGGACATAATGAAGCTTTCTTT,CASSYGHNEAFF
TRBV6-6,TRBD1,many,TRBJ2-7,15,TGTGCCAGCAGTTACTCACAGGGGGAGGCCTACGAGCAGTACTTC,CASSYSQGEAYEQYF
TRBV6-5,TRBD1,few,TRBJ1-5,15,TGTGCCACCGGGACAGGGGGCTATTACAATCAGCCCCAGCATTTT,CATGTGGYYNQPQHF
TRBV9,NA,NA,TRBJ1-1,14,TGTGCCAGCAGCGGGGGCCCTGTGGGCACTGAAGCTTTCTTT,CASSGGPVGTEAFF
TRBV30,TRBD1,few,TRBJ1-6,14,TGTGCCTGGGGTGGACAGGGTGTTGGTTCACCCCTCCACTTT,CAWGGQGVGSPLHF
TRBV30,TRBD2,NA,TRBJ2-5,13,TGTGCCTGGACGGAGAGCGCGGGGGGGACCCAGTACTTC,CAWTESAGGTQYF
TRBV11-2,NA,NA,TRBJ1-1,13,TGTGCCAGCAGCGCAAACAGAGACACTGAAGCTTTCTTT,CASSANRDTEAFF
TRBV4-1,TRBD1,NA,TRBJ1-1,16,TGCGCCAGCAGCGGACAGGGTATCCGGGGGGCCACTGAAGCTTTCTTT,CASSGQGIRGATEAFF
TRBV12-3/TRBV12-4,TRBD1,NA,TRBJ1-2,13,TGTGCCAGTAGAGGGACAGGGACATATGGCTACACCTTC,CASRGTGTYGYTF
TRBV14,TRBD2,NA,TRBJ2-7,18,TGTGCCAGCAGCCAGGTAGCTGGCGGGAGATCGAGCTCCTACGAGCAGTACTTC,CASSQVAGGRSSSYEQYF
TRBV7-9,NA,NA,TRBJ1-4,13,TGTGCCAGCAGCCTACCTCCGGGAGAAAAACTGTTTTTT,CASSLPPGEKLFF
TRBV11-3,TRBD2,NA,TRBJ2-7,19,TGTGCCAGCAGCCCCCAGGGACCTGGACTAGCGGGAAATTCCTACGAGCAGTACTTC,CASSPQGPGLAGNSYEQYF
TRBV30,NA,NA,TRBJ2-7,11,TGTGCCTGGAGCTTAAACTACGAGCAGTACTTC,CAWSLNYEQYF
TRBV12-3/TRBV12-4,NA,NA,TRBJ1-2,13,TGTGCCAGCAGCCCCCTTCACTTGTATGGCTACACCTTC,CASSPLHLYGYTF
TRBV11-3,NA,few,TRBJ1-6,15,TGTGCCAGCAGCGATAAACAGGGTAACAATTCACCCCTCCACTTT,CASSDKQGNNSPLHF
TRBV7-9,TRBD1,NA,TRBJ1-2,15,TGTGCCAGCAGCTTTCAGGGGGCGCCTAAATCTGGCTACACCTTC,CASSFQGAPKSGYTF
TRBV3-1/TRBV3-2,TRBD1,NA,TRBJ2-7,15,TGTGCCAGCAGCCAAGTTCGGACAGGGGCTTACGAGCAGTACTTC,CASSQVRTGAYEQYF
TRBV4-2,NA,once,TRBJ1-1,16,TGTGCCAGCAGCCCAGAACCCGGCAGGGAGAACACTGAAGCTTTCTTT,CASSPEPGRENTEAFF
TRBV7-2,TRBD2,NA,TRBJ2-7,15,TGTGCCAGCAGCTACGTCAAAGCGGGACTGCGCGAGCAGTACTTC,CASSYVKAGLREQYF
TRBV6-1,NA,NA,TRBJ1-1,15,TGTGCCAGCAGTGAATACGCACAGGGTGACACTGAAGCTTTCTTT,CASSEYAQGDTEAFF
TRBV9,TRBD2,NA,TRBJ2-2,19,TGTGCCAGCAGCGTAGCCATGTTGGGGACTAGCGGGAACACCGGGGAGCTGTTTTTT,CASSVAMLGTSGNTGELFF